A single sample is the source of the 18 T cell receptor beta chains below, sequenced in a study of a mutant IDH1 vaccine in newly diagnosed glioma (dated by TCRdb to the early 2020s). Receptor amplification or capture employed the immunoSEQ multiplex PCR assay. In its TCRdb copy, this immuneACCESS table keeps in-frame sequences only and misses some clones. Where compared with another copy, unresolved V genes explain less than half of these, and the others have no known cause. Across this sample there are 45,000 to 50,000 clones, with around 90% seen only once. Approximately 5.1% of the sample comes from the top ten. What this sample's time point label stands for: week 35, safety follow-up. Each vaccine dose was 300 ug of a 20-mer mutant IDH1 peptide in Montanide, given subcutaneously with topical imiquimod. These receptors' targets are unknown. The source material was PBMCs, sampled from a glioma patient whose treatment included an IDH1 peptide vaccine. These receptors originate from a woman in her forties with glioma.

V usage is TRBV5-1 and J usage is TRBJ1-2; 9 nucleotides match TRBD1. The V and J ends lost 2 bases and 8 bases, in that order; junction bases with no gene match: 10. The CDR3 covers 15 residues. In germline, CDR1 is SGHRS, CDR2 YFSETQ. CDR3: CASSFITGGAGGYTF. The CDR3, as DNA: TGCGCCAGCAGCTTCATTACAGGGGGCGCGGGCGGCTACACCTTC.

The chain couples TRBV13 to TRBJ2-2; TRBD2 agrees at 8 bases. The CDR3 runs to 15 residues. The germline V gene encodes CDR1 PRHDT and CDR2 FYEKMQ (reference sequence). J lost 7 bases, V lost 3 bases, and 7 bases had no gene match. The CDR3: CASSLTGGPGGELFF. The CDR3 DNA is TGTGCCAGCAGCTTGACGGGAGGGCCGGGCGGGGAGCTGTTTTTT.

This clone was seen only a few times. This chain uses TRBV6-5 with TRBJ1-1; D unresolved. V lost 4 bases to trimming and J lost 4 bases, with 10 bases between them. Germline V CDR1 and CDR2: MNHEY, SVGAGI. The CDR3 is made up of 13 amino acids. The CDR3: CASSLHEFTEAFF. DNA for the CDR3: TGTGCCAGCAGTTTGCACGAGTTCACTGAAGCTTTCTTT.

CDR3 protein: CASSSSGGWADTQYF. The CDR3 DNA sequence: TGTGCCAGCAGCTCTAGCGGGGGGTGGGCAGATACGCAGTATTTT. This chain links TRBV5-4 with TRBJ2-3; 11 nucleotides line up with TRBD2. The CDR3 totals 15 residues. V lost 3 bases to trimming and J lost 4 bases; unmatched junction nucleotides: 4. Looked up from germline, CDR1 is SGHNT and CDR2 is YYREEE (reference sequence).

The chain joins TRBV20-1 to TRBJ2-5; D is unresolved. The germline V and J ends were trimmed by 5 bases and 6 bases, with 10 bases remaining between them. Germline CDR1 reads DFQATT; CDR2 reads SNEGSKA (reference sequence). This CDR3 comprises 11 residues. The CDR3 nucleotides are TGCAGTGCTTGGGGATTCCAGACCCAGTACTTC. It translates to CSAWGFQTQYF.

The gene calls are TRBV29-1 and TRBJ2-5, with D perhaps TRBD1 (6 bases). V lost 5 bases and J 2 bases, leaving 12 bases between the germline ends. The CDR3 covers 13 residues. Germline lookup yields CDR1 SQVTM and CDR2 ANQGSEA. CDR3 DNA sequence: TGCAGCGTTTCCGGACAGCCACAAGAGACCCAGTACTTC. Translating it yields CSVSGQPQETQYF.

This clone has just one count. This chain uses TRBV4-1 with TRBJ2-7; tentative D call: TRBD2 (5 bases). The CDR3 spans 16 residues. Trimming removed 0 bases from V and 6 bases from J, with 18 bases in between. Germline CDR1 MGHRA, CDR2 YSYEKL. The CDR3 DNA sequence: TGCGCCAGCAGCCAAGAGAGATTAGTTCGGGGTTCCGAGCAGTACTTC. It encodes CASSQERLVRGSEQYF.

The CDR3: CASRSGTGSTGELFF. The CDR3 bases are TGTGCCAGCCGATCCGGGACAGGGAGCACCGGGGAGCTGTTTTTT. The rearrangement joins TRBV7-8 to TRBJ2-2; TRBD1 matches at 9 bases. Losses at the gene ends were 8 bases for V and 4 bases for J; bases not matched to a gene: 8. This CDR3 is built from 15 residues. CDR1 is SGHVS, CDR2 FQNEAQ, per germline.

This clone was seen only once. The gene calls are TRBV4-2 and TRBJ1-4; a possible D gene is TRBD1 (5 bases). With 0 bases removed from V and 5 bases from J, the gap between germline ends came to 10 bases. Germline lookup yields CDR1 LGHNA and CDR2 YNFKEQ. There are 15 residues in the CDR3. CDR3 DNA: TGTGCCAGCAGCCAAGATAGGGGAAGGAATGAAAAACTGTTTTTT. Its protein is CASSQDRGRNEKLFF.

The chain has TRBV18 and TRBJ1-1; TRBD1 matches 7 bases. Germline V CDR1 and CDR2: KGHSH, LQKENI. The CDR3 sequence is 14 residues long. V trimming: 0 bases; J trimming: 4 bases; junction bases outside the gene matches: 2. The CDR3 sequence is CASSPPGGGTEAFF. In DNA form, the CDR3 reads TGTGCCAGCTCACCACCAGGGGGCGGCACTGAAGCTTTCTTT. Filled out from reference TRBV18 and TRBJ1-1, the complete variable domain reads NAGVMQNPRHLVRRRGQEARLRCSPMKGHSHVYWYRQLPEEGLKFMVYLQKENIIDESGMPKERFSAEFPKEGPSILRIQQVVRGDSAAYFCASSPPGGGTEAFFGQGTRLTVV.

The chain recombines TRBV4-1 with TRBJ2-1, with TRBD1 as a possible D gene (5 bases). The length of the CDR3 is 18 residues. The germline V and J ends were trimmed by 0 bases and 2 bases, with 17 bases remaining between them. CDR1 is MGHRA, CDR2 YSYEKL, per germline. The CDR3 loop is CASSQEIVRTKTYNEQFF. The CDR3 nucleotides read TGCGCCAGCAGCCAAGAAATAGTCCGGACAAAAACCTACAATGAGCAGTTCTTC.

V is TRBV7-9 and J is TRBJ2-5, with 7 bases fitting TRBD2. The CDR3 runs to 19 residues. Germline V lookup: CDR1 SEHNR, CDR2 FQNEAQ (reference sequence). The V gene end was trimmed by 2 bases and the J gene end by 7 bases; junction bases not matched to a gene: 22. The CDR3 coding sequence is TGTGCCAGCAGCTTACATCGTTCGGGGTCGGCGGGAGTGATATGGACCCAGTACTTC. Amino acids: CASSLHRSGSAGVIWTQYF.

This clone was seen more than once but under ten times. The chain recombines TRBV5-4 with TRBJ2-2, with no clear D. This CDR3 comprises 14 residues. V was clipped by 3 bases and J by 2 bases, with 8 bases between them. The V gene's germline CDR1 is SGHNT and CDR2 YYREEE (reference sequence). CDR3 nucleotide sequence: TGTGCCAGCAGCTGGCCGGAAAACACCGGGGAGCTGTTTTTT. It is translated as CASSWPENTGELFF.

This chain joins TRBV7-9 and TRBJ2-3, with 12 bases fitting TRBD2. This CDR3 spans 17 amino acids. Germline CDR1 and CDR2: SEHNR and FQNEAQ (reference sequence). The junction had 9 bases not matched to a gene; V was cut back by 5 bases and J by 3 bases. The CDR3 protein is CASSLLVTSGRTDTQYF. The CDR3 nucleotides read TGTGCCAGCAGCCTCTTGGTGACTAGCGGGAGAACAGATACGCAGTATTTT.

V is TRBV27 and J is TRBJ2-1; TRBD1 aligns across 9 bases. The CDR3 spans 15 residues. Germline assignment: CDR1 MNHEY and CDR2 SMNVEV (reference sequence). Trimming at V came to 6 bases and at J to 4 bases, leaving 7 bases not matched to a gene. CDR3 nucleotides: TGTGCCAGCAGGCAACCGGGACAGGGTTACAATGAGCAGTTCTTC. Its protein is CASRQPGQGYNEQFF.

The rearrangement links TRBV6-5 to TRBJ2-3, with D hard to call. V was cut by 2 bases and J by 0 bases, with 6 bases left in between. Per germline, CDR1 MNHEY and CDR2 SVGAGI. The CDR3 length is 14 residues. The CDR3 DNA reads TGTGCCAGCAGTTACAGAACTAGCACAGATACGCAGTATTTT. Residues: CASSYRTSTDTQYF.

This chain links TRBV4-1 with TRBJ2-3; D is ambiguous. V lost 0 bases and J lost 6, with 13 bases in between. Germline CDR1 MGHRA, CDR2 YSYEKL. The CDR3 covers 15 residues. CDR3 nucleotides: TGCGCCAGCAGCCAAGATTCAGGAACCTTGGATACGCAGTATTTT. Its protein is CASSQDSGTLDTQYF.

The rearrangement links TRBV27 to TRBJ2-1; D is undetermined. CDR3 length equals 17 residues. The V end lost 4 bases, the J end lost 0 bases, and 16 bases lay between the germline ends. From germline, CDR1 is MNHEY and CDR2 SMNVEV (reference sequence). CDR3 DNA sequence: TGTGCCAGCAGTTCCTACAGTGGAACGGGCTCCTACAATGAGCAGTTCTTC. Translating gives CASSSYSGTGSYNEQFF.